The 28 T cell receptor beta chains below all came from one sample that was sequenced in a study of post-analysis software for immune sequencing data. The study's findings and limits: Patients had higher frequencies than controls of five TRBV segments, including TRBV5-6, TRBV5-1 and TRBV20-1.

Unique molecular identifiers had been added to the TCR beta cDNA libraries. TCRdb re-called the PCR reads with MiXCR, one entry per CDR3 protein. The table lists fewer than 850,000 distinct CDR3 sequences, just under 30% of them singletons. These TCRs' antigens remain unknown. Sequencing used blood. These receptors were collected from a girl between 5 and 17 years old with multiple sclerosis.

As regards this clonotype: Sequence at one end of the junction differs from germline and may be a read error. The chain combines TRBV6-2 or TRBV6-3 with TRBJ2-1, with a weak D call TRBD2 (5 bases). Per germline, CDR1 MNHEY and CDR2 SVGEGT. The CDR3 is made up of 16 amino acids. CDR3 coding DNA: TGTACCAGCAGTTATCAAAGAGGGCGGTCCTACAATGAGCAGTTCTTC. Its translation: CTSSYQRGRSYNEQFF.

The rearrangement links TRBV11-2 to TRBJ2-2; D remains unclear. V gave up 8 bases and J gave up 0 bases, with 4 bases separating them. The CDR3 spans 12 residues. Per germline, CDR1 SGHAT and CDR2 FQNNGV. The CDR3 region is CASGPNTGELFF. CDR3 DNA sequence: TGTGCCAGCGGACCGAACACCGGGGAGCTGTTTTTT. Full variable domain (outside the CDR3, taken from reference TRBV11-2 and TRBJ2-2): EAGVAQSPRYKIIEKRQSVAFWCNPISGHATLYWYQQILGQGPKLLIQFQNNGVVDDSQLPKDRFSAERLKGVDSTLKIQPAKLEDSAVYLCASGPNTGELFFGEGSRLTVL.

The chain has TRBV20-1 and TRBJ1-1; no definite D call. This CDR3 has 16 amino acids. Trimming left V 0 bases short and J 1 base short, with 15 bases between. Germline V gene sequence: CDR1 DFQATT, CDR2 SNEGSKA (reference sequence). This CDR3 is CSARDQDRAQNTEAFF. CDR3 bases: TGCAGTGCTAGAGATCAGGATCGGGCACAGAACACTGAAGCTTTCTTT.

This clonotype was found a few times. The rearrangement uses TRBV3-1 and TRBJ2-1, with a weak D call TRBD2 (5 bases). V lost 2 bases to trimming and J lost 0 bases, with 14 bases between them. Per germline, CDR1 LGHDT and CDR2 YNNKEL (reference sequence). The CDR3 length is 17 residues. Here the CDR3 reads CASSQLGLPVSYNEQFF. The CDR3 nucleotides read TGTGCCAGCAGCCAACTCGGACTTCCGGTCTCCTACAATGAGCAGTTCTTC.

The chain couples TRBV4-1 to TRBJ1-1; no clear D. Germline lookup yields CDR1 MGHRA and CDR2 YSYEKL. V was shortened by 10 bases and J by 7 bases, with 7 bases between the two germline ends. There are 9 residues in the CDR3. The DNA for the CDR3 is TGCGCCATAAGAGGTGAAGCTTTCTTT. Translated, it gives CAIRGEAFF.

The genes are TRBV29-1 and TRBJ2-2, with TRBD1 matching over 9 bases. Germline lookup yields CDR1 SQVTM and CDR2 ANQGSEA. The CDR3 is made up of 15 amino acids. V gave up 7 bases and J gave up 6 bases; unmatched junction bases: 12. CDR3 sequence reads: CSATGTGKYPGELFF. DNA of the CDR3: TGCAGCGCTACAGGGACAGGGAAGTACCCCGGGGAGCTGTTTTTT.

This clonotype appeared a few times. The V call is TRBV25-1, the J call TRBJ2-7; D not resolved. The germline V gene has CDR1 MGHDK and CDR2 SYGVNS. This CDR3 contains 13 residues. Trimming left V 3 bases short and J 0 bases short, with 6 bases between. The CDR3 nucleotides are TGTGCCAGCAGTGACTACGGCTCCTACGAGCAGTACTTC. This codes for CASSDYGSYEQYF.

The V and J genes are TRBV18 and TRBJ1-1, with D unclear. This CDR3 is built from 14 residues. Trimming cost V 0 bases and J 7 bases, with 12 bases left between them. CDR1 KGHSH and CDR2 LQKENI come from the germline V gene. CDR3 nucleotides: TGTGCCAGCTCACCACCCAGAGACTTTTATGAAGCTTTCTTT. Its translation: CASSPPRDFYEAFF.

This chain connects TRBV20-1 to TRBJ1-2; D not certain. The CDR3 extends over 13 amino acids. The V end was cut by 5 bases, the J end by 4 bases, with 14 bases between. Germline V CDR1 and CDR2: DFQATT, SNEGSKA (reference sequence). CDR3 in DNA: TGCAGTGCTGCGCCCGTCGCTGGCTATGGCTACACCTTC. Translation gives CSAAPVAGYGYTF.

There are a few counts of this clonotype. The chain has TRBV20-1 and TRBJ1-5; D is unresolved. The CDR3 totals 15 residues. Trimming removed 2 bases at V and 2 bases at J, with 13 bases between. Germline loops: CDR1 DFQATT, CDR2 SNEGSKA (reference sequence). CDR3 bases: TGCAGTGCTAGACCCGGAGCGGCTCGCAATCAGCCCCAGCATTTT. It codes for CSARPGAARNQPQHF.

To note about this clonotype: A much more abundant neighbour one base away suggests this may be a read error. Without the conserved terminal phenylalanine or tryptophan, this CDR3 likely stems from a read error. The rearrangement joins TRBV7-2 to TRBJ2-4, with D perhaps matching TRBD2 (5 bases). The J call may be mistaken, given a closer DNA end match to TRBJ2-7. Germline V gene lookup returns CDR1 SGHTA and CDR2 FQGNSA. This CDR3 is built from 13 residues. The CDR3 DNA reads as TGTGCCAGCAGAAGCGGTTCTTCGTACGAGCAGTACTAC. It is translated as CASRSGSSYEQYY.

This chain links TRBV5-1 with TRBJ1-2; D remains ambiguous. V gave up 0 bases and J gave up 8 bases, with 17 bases separating them. This CDR3 is built from 15 residues. Looked up from germline, CDR1 is SGHRS and CDR2 is YFSETQ. The CDR3 sequence is CASSLEVPGPRGYTF. In DNA, the CDR3 is TGCGCCAGCAGCTTGGAAGTACCGGGTCCCAGGGGCTACACCTTC. Full variable domain (outside the CDR3, taken from reference TRBV5-1 and TRBJ1-2): KAGVTQTPRYLIKTRGQQVTLSCSPISGHRSVSWYQQTPGQGLQFLFEYFSETQRNKGNFPGRFSGRQFSNSRSEMNVSTLELGDSALYLCASSLEVPGPRGYTFGSGTRLTVV.

This rearrangement joins TRBV2 to TRBJ2-3; TRBD1 matches at 11 bases. The CDR3 length is 17 residues. V lost 1 base and J lost 4; bases outside the gene matches: 7. Germline CDR1 is SNHLY and CDR2 is FYNNEI. The CDR3: CASSEDPGQGVPDTQYF. CDR3 sequence (DNA): TGTGCCAGCAGTGAAGACCCGGGACAGGGGGTACCAGATACGCAGTATTTT.

The chain links TRBV28 to TRBJ1-4, with a tentative D call TRBD1 (5 bases). CDR1 and CDR2 (germline): MDHEN, SYDVKM. The CDR3 loop spans 12 amino acids. Trimming took 11 bases from V and 4 from J, leaving 11 bases between them. CDR3 DNA: TGTGCCGGCAAGACAGATAATGAAAAACTGTTTTTT. Translation gives CAGKTDNEKLFF.

The V and J genes are TRBV29-1 and TRBJ2-1; 8 bases line up with TRBD2. V trimming: 6 bases; J trimming: 5 bases; junction bases outside the gene matches: 12. CDR1 and CDR2 from the germline V gene are SQVTM and ANQGSEA. This CDR3 contains 15 residues. Here the CDR3 DNA reads TGCAGCGTGCCGGGACTAGGTAGAATGCACAATGAGCAGTTCTTC. Translation gives CSVPGLGRMHNEQFF.

In this sample, this clonotype turned up a few times. The V call is TRBV20-1, the J call TRBJ2-7; no reliable D call. CDR1 is DFQATT and CDR2 is SNEGSKA in the germline V gene (reference sequence). Trimming removed 1 base from V and 1 base from J, with 8 bases in between. CDR3 length: 13 residues. The CDR3 coding sequence is TGCAGTGCTAGAGCGGTCCGATCCTACGAGCAGTACTTC. Translated: CSARAVRSYEQYF.

A note on this clonotype: An end of the junction differs from the germline gene, which may be a read error. V usage is TRBV20-1 and J usage is TRBJ2-4; D uncertain. This CDR3 has 16 amino acids. CDR1 and CDR2 (germline): DFQATT, SNEGSKA (reference sequence). Written as DNA, the CDR3 is TGCGGTGCTAGTGAACCCTACAGCCTCACCAAAAACATTCAGTACTTC. As protein: CGASEPYSLTKNIQYF.

The gene calls are TRBV27 and TRBJ2-3; 8 nucleotides match TRBD2. Germline V gene sequence: CDR1 MNHEY, CDR2 SMNVEV (reference sequence). This CDR3 has 15 residues. Trimming removed 6 bases from V and 0 bases from J; junction bases left unmatched: 5. CDR3 protein: CASRSGGASTDTQYF. CDR3 sequence (DNA): TGTGCCAGCAGGTCCGGGGGGGCTAGCACAGATACGCAGTATTTT.

The chain joins TRBV7-8 to TRBJ2-1; TRBD2 aligns across 9 bases. CDR3 size: 14 residues. Germline CDR1 reads SGHVS; CDR2 reads FQNEAQ. The J segment lost 8 bases and the V segment lost 5 bases, leaving 7 bases of the junction unmatched. In DNA form, the CDR3 reads TGTGCCAGCAGCCTTAGCGGGAGTAGGTATGAGCAGTTCTTC. It encodes CASSLSGSRYEQFF.

As regards this clonotype: One end of the junction varies from germline; a read error may be responsible. This rearrangement joins TRBV10-3 to TRBJ2-3; 12 bases map to TRBD2. This CDR3 has 15 amino acids. CDR1 is ENHRY, CDR2 SYGVKD, per germline. The CDR3 here is CATSEGLAGSDTQYF. The CDR3 bases are TGTGCCACCAGTGAAGGACTAGCGGGATCAGATACGCAGTATTTT.

This clonotype was counted only a few times. This chain uses TRBV19 with TRBJ2-5, with D hard to call. This CDR3 spans 14 amino acids. The germline V gene has CDR1 LNHDA and CDR2 SQIVND (reference sequence). V was trimmed by 3 bases and J by 1 base, leaving 9 bases between them. The DNA of the CDR3 is TGTGCCAGTAGTATTAACGAATTCCAAGAGACCCAGTACTTC. This encodes CASSINEFQETQYF.

Turning to this clonotype: A read error may explain this, as a much larger clone is one base away. The chain couples TRBV10-3 to TRBJ2-3, with D maybe TRBD2 (5 bases). Looked up from germline, CDR1 is ENHRY and CDR2 is SYGVKD. This CDR3 spans 12 amino acids. V lost 11 bases, J lost 3 bases, and 12 bases lay in between. The CDR3 bases are TGTGCCTTCGGGATGAGGACAGATACGCAGTATTTT. Translated: CAFGMRTDTQYF.

The table lists this clonotype with a few counts. V and J are TRBV2 and TRBJ2-7; a weak D match, TRBD2 (6 bases). V lost 3 bases to trimming and J lost 0 bases, with 12 bases between them. The germline V gene has CDR1 SNHLY and CDR2 FYNNEI. This CDR3 region has 15 residues. Here the CDR3 DNA reads TGTGCCAGCAGTGAGTACTCCGGGAGCTCCTACGAGCAGTACTTC. It is translated as CASSEYSGSSYEQYF.

The V and J genes are TRBV11-2 and TRBJ2-5; TRBD1 is a possible D gene (6 bases). Trimming stripped 5 bases from V and 7 bases from J, with 23 bases between. Looked up from germline, CDR1 is SGHAT and CDR2 is FQNNGV. The CDR3 is 16 amino acids. CDR3 nucleotide sequence: TGTGCCAGCAGCGCGGAACAGGGTCCCCGTTTGGGGACCCAGTACTTC. This sequence encodes CASSAEQGPRLGTQYF.

This clonotype was picked up a small number of times. The V call is TRBV29-1, the J call TRBJ2-7, with TRBD1 identical over 8 bases. The J call is in doubt because the DNA end fits TRBJ2-4 better. There are 13 residues in the CDR3. Germline lookup yields CDR1 SQVTM and CDR2 ANQGSEA. The CDR3 DNA reads TGCAGCGCAGGACAGGGAGTTGGGGACATTCAGTACTTC. The encoded protein is CSAGQGVGDIQYF.

This rearrangement joins TRBV6-5 to TRBJ2-1; 7 bases fit TRBD1. The length of the CDR3 is 12 residues. J was trimmed by 6 bases and V by 6 bases; bases with no gene match: 2. Germline assignment: CDR1 MNHEY and CDR2 SVGAGI. DNA for the CDR3: TGTGCCAGCAGCTACAGGGGCAATGAGCAGTTCTTC. Translating gives CASSYRGNEQFF.

There are a few counts of this clonotype. The rearrangement uses TRBV6-6 and TRBJ2-3; D ambiguous. This CDR3 has 14 residues. Trimming removed 4 bases at V and 3 bases at J, with 11 bases between. Germline loops: CDR1 MNHNY, CDR2 SVGAGI (reference sequence). The CDR3: CASSLPQQTDTQYF. Written as DNA, the CDR3 is TGTGCCAGCAGTTTACCCCAGCAGACAGATACGCAGTATTTT.

This clonotype was counted between two and nine times. The genes are TRBV7-2 and TRBJ2-7; 8 bases fit TRBD2. J lost 3 bases, V lost 5 bases, and 12 bases had no gene match. The CDR3 length is 16 residues. CDR1 is SGHTA, CDR2 FQGNSA, per germline. The CDR3 is CASSPGGTAGVYEQYF. CDR3 DNA sequence: TGTGCCAGCAGCCCGGGGGGCACAGCGGGAGTCTACGAGCAGTACTTC.